This is a list of T cell receptor beta chains from one sample in a study of shared clonotypes between healthy human individuals. The method was immunoSEQ multiplex PCR; TCRdb's version includes in-frame clones alone and lacks a portion of them. The sample has 1,100,000 or so clones, about four fifths seen once. Sequenced sample: memory CD4+ T cells from PBMCs. The receptors originated from a man in his late teens or twenties in good health. Some clones in this sample may be carry-over from other donors' samples. Each CDR3 is given with its conserved first and last residue. Fields, in order: V gene, J gene, CDR3 length, CDR3 protein.

v_gene: TRBV18; j_gene: TRBJ2-7; len: 14; CDR3aa: CASSPGPKAHEQYF
v_gene: TRBV11-3; j_gene: TRBJ2-3; len: 19; CDR3aa: CASSLDGTSGTPSTDTQYF
v_gene: TRBV9; j_gene: TRBJ2-1; len: 17; CDR3aa: CASSVSGDLSSYNEQFF
v_gene: TRBV28; j_gene: TRBJ2-1; len: 15; CDR3aa: CASSLQDRAYNEQFF
v_gene: TRBV9; j_gene: TRBJ1-2; len: 13; CDR3aa: CASSVTGTGGYTF
v_gene: TRBV5-1; j_gene: TRBJ1-1; len: 17; CDR3aa: CASRPGRDSFSNTEAFF
v_gene: TRBV19; j_gene: TRBJ1-2; len: 16; CDR3aa: CASSTEPGQTNYGYTF
v_gene: TRBV7-2; j_gene: TRBJ2-7; len: 14; CDR3aa: CASSLGLASNEQYF
v_gene: TRBV7-2; j_gene: TRBJ1-2; len: 15; CDR3aa: CASSFDSGVVYGYTF
v_gene: TRBV28; j_gene: TRBJ1-1; len: 14; CDR3aa: CASSSTGGNTEAFF
v_gene: TRBV28; j_gene: TRBJ1-2; len: 18; CDR3aa: CASSSVFPRGRDNGGYTF
v_gene: TRBV4-2; j_gene: TRBJ2-3; len: 15; CDR3aa: CASSHPGGPSDTQYF
v_gene: TRBV5-1; j_gene: TRBJ2-5; len: 12; CDR3aa: CASSFGDETQYF
v_gene: TRBV9; j_gene: TRBJ1-1; len: 15; CDR3aa: CASSALKPMNTEAFF
v_gene: TRBV11-2; j_gene: TRBJ1-2; len: 14; CDR3aa: CASSLDRAMGGYTF
v_gene: TRBV19; j_gene: TRBJ1-1; len: 15; CDR3aa: CASSTISAGSTEAFF
v_gene: TRBV7-6; j_gene: TRBJ2-7; len: 12; CDR3aa: CASSPVVGEQYF
v_gene: TRBV4-3; j_gene: TRBJ1-1; len: 15; CDR3aa: CASSQDLKVNTEAFF
v_gene: TRBV19; j_gene: TRBJ1-5; len: 17; CDR3aa: CASSITRGARGNQPQHF
v_gene: TRBV5-6; j_gene: TRBJ2-7; len: 15; CDR3aa: CASSFDTGGAYEQYF
v_gene: TRBV29-1; j_gene: TRBJ1-5; len: 12; CDR3aa: CSVGDGNQPQHF
v_gene: TRBV7-2; j_gene: TRBJ2-1; len: 15; CDR3aa: CASSLASGVWNEQFF
v_gene: TRBV30; j_gene: TRBJ2-4; len: 16; CDR3aa: CAWNGFSGRAQNIQYF
v_gene: TRBV6-5; j_gene: TRBJ1-1; len: 14; CDR3aa: CASSPGSLNTEAFF
v_gene: TRBV5-1; j_gene: TRBJ2-5; len: 16; CDR3aa: CASSLGLAGSKETQYF
v_gene: TRBV2; j_gene: TRBJ1-5; len: 13; CDR3aa: CASTRGPRQPQHF
v_gene: TRBV4-3; j_gene: TRBJ2-1; len: 16; CDR3aa: CASSPRGVEGYNEQFF
v_gene: TRBV28; j_gene: TRBJ1-1; len: 16; CDR3aa: CASSSPRHLLNTEAFF
v_gene: TRBV7-6; j_gene: TRBJ2-1; len: 17; CDR3aa: CASSSVPPSGSFSEQFF
v_gene: TRBV7-2; j_gene: TRBJ1-1; len: 15; CDR3aa: CASSLVTSANTEAFF
v_gene: TRBV15; j_gene: TRBJ2-4; len: 19; CDR3aa: CATSRDPGLAGVAKNIQYF